The clone carrying this T cell receptor (beta chain) was seen a handful of times. Its specificity is unknown. The data belong to a study of T-cell memory formation after mild COVID-19. Study conclusions and caveats: Contracting clones from day 15 to 85 showed balanced CD4/CD8; later expanders favored CD4+. Among contracting clones, CD4+ were mainly CM/EM and CD8+ enriched in EMRA.

Germline V gene sequence: CDR1 LGHNA, CDR2 YNFKEQ. The CDR3 has 15 residues. Trimming took 0 bases from V and 7 from J, leaving 13 bases between them. MiXCR was run by TCRdb on the 5' RACE reads, yielding one entry per CDR3 protein. The sample has about 150,000 distinct CDR3 sequences; under 30% are singletons. Sequencing input: PBMCs or a T cell subset sorted from them (not recorded which). The V call is TRBV4-2, the J call TRBJ1-5; maybe TRBD1 (6 bases). The clonotype originates from an adult woman who had mild COVID-19 (a few samples of this study predate the infection). Cell type and time point are not known. CDR3 region: CASSQEPGVGQPQHF. The CDR3 DNA is TGTGCCAGCAGCCAAGAGCCAGGGGTCGGACAGCCCCAGCATTTT.